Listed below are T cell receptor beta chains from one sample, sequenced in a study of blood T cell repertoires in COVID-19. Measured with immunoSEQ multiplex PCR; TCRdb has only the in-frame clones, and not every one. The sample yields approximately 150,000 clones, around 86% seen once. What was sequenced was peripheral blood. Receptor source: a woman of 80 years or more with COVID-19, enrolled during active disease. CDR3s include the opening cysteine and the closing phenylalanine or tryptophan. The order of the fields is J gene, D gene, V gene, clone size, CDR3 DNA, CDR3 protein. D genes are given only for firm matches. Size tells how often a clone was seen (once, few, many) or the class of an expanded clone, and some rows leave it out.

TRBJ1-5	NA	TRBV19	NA	TGTGCCAGTAGTATAATGGGGCAGAATCATCAGCCCCAGCATTTT	CASSIMGQNHQPQHF
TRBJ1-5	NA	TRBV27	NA	TGTGCCAGCAGTCCCACGGTCGGTCCCCAGCATTTT	CASSPTVGPQHF
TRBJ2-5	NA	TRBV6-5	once	TGTGCCAGCAGTCCCACGGGCTATGGGGCGGAGACCCAGTACTTC	CASSPTGYGAETQYF
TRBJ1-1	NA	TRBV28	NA	TGTGCCAGCAGGGGGTTCGGGACTGACTTTGAAGCTTTCTTT	CASRGFGTDFEAFF
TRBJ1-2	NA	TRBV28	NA	TGTGCCAGCAGTCCAAACGACAGGAACGGGTATGGCTACACCTTC	CASSPNDRNGYGYTF
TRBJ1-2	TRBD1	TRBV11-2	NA	TGTGCCAGCAGCTTAGCAGGGGGCGCTGGCTACACCTTC	CASSLAGGAGYTF
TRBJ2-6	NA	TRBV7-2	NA	TGTGCCAGCAGCCTTGGGCAGGGATTAAGGGGGTCTGGGGCCAACGTCCTGACTTTC	CASSLGQGLRGSGANVLTF
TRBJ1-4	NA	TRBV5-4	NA	TGTGCCAGCAGCCTATCGGGGAGCTCCGCGAGTGAAAAACTGTTTTTT	CASSLSGSSASEKLFF
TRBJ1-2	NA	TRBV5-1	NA	TGCGCCAGCAGCTCGCGACCCGGAGGCAACTATGGCTACACCTTC	CASSSRPGGNYGYTF
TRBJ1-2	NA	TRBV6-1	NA	TGTGCCAGCAGTGATTCTCCCTACTATGGCTACACCTTC	CASSDSPYYGYTF
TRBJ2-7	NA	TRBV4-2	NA	TGTGCCAGCAGCCAAGGACAGAAAGACGAGCAGTACTTC	CASSQGQKDEQYF
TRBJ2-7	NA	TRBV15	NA	TGTGCCACCAGCAGAGACACGAGATCCTACGAGCAGTACTTC	CATSRDTRSYEQYF
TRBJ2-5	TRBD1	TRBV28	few	TGTGCCAGCAGTGACCACAGGGGGATCGAGACCCAGTACTTC	CASSDHRGIETQYF
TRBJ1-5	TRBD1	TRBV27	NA	TGTGCCAGCAGTCCCCCGGGACAGGGGGGTGGGAGCAATCAGCCCCAGCATTTT	CASSPPGQGGGSNQPQHF
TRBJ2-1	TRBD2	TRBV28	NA	TGTGCCAGCTGGACTAGTTCTTCCTACAATGAGCAGTTCTTC	CASWTSSSYNEQFF
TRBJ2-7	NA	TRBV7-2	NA	TGTGCCAGCAGCCCAGGTGGTAGTGTCTACGAGCAGTACTTC	CASSPGGSVYEQYF
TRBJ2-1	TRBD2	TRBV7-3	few	TGTGCCAGCAGCCTGGGGCGGGAGGATGAGCAGTTCTTC	CASSLGREDEQFF
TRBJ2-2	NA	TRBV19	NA	TGTGCCAGTAGTATGCGGCTTGGTGCTAACACCGGGGAGCTGTTTTTT	CASSMRLGANTGELFF
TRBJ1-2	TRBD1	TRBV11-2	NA	TGTGCCAGCAGCCAACTGACAGGGCACTCGGGGGGCTACACCTTC	CASSQLTGHSGGYTF
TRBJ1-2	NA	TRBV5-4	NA	TGTGCCAGCAGCAACCGCCTCGGGGAATATGGCTACACCTTC	CASSNRLGEYGYTF
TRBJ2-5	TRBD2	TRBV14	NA	TGTGCCAGCAGCCAAGAGGGACTAGCCACACAAGAGACCCAGTACTTC	CASSQEGLATQETQYF
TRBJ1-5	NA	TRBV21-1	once	TGTGCCAGCAGCAAGGCTCTGACAGGGGCGATCGGGACCAATCAGCCCCAGCATTTT	CASSKALTGAIGTNQPQHF
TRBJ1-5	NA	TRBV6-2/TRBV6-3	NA	TGTGCCAGCAGCCCGGTGGGTAGCGGAGCGAATCGTCAGCCCCAGCATTTT	CASSPVGSGANRQPQHF
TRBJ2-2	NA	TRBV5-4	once	TGTGCCAGCAGTTCGGGTGGGTCCGGGGAGCTGTTTTTT	CASSSGGSGELFF
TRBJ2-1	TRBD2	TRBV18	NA	TGTGCCAGCTCAGGGGGACTAGCGGGCGTATTTGAGCAGTTCTTC	CASSGGLAGVFEQFF
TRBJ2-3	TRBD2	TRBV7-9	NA	TGTGCCACGGAGACAGGACTAGCTAACACAGATACGCAGTATTTT	CATETGLANTDTQYF
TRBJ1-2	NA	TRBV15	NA	TGTGCCACCAGCAGAGATGGCGGTTTGGTCAGGGGTGCCATTCGTGGCTACACCTTC	CATSRDGGLVRGAIRGYTF
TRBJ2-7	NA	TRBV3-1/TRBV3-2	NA	TGTGCCAGCAGCCTAAACACCGAGCAGTACTTC	CASSLNTEQYF
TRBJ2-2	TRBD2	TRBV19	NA	TGTGCCAGTAGGAGGACTAGCGGGAGGATCTTGAGAACCGGGGAGCTGTTTTTT	CASRRTSGRILRTGELFF
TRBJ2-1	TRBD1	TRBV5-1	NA	TGCGCCAGCAGCTCAAAACAAGGACAGGGGGATGAGCAGTTCTTC	CASSSKQGQGDEQFF
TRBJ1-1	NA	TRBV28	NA	TGTGCCAGCAGTGTACAGTACACTGAAGCTTTCTTT	CASSVQYTEAFF
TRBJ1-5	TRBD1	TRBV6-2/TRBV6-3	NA	TGTGCCAGCAGTTACTACAGGGGGTTCCAGCCCCAGCATTTT	CASSYYRGFQPQHF
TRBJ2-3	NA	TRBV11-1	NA	TGTGCCAGCGCGGGGAGGTGGCGCACAGATACGCAGTATTTT	CASAGRWRTDTQYF
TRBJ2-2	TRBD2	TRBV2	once	TGTGCCAGCAGTGAACCGGGGACTAGCACCGGGGAGCTGTTTTTT	CASSEPGTSTGELFF
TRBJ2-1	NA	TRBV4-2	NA	TGTGCCAGCAGCCAAGTTGAGGCAGCAGGGTTCAATGAGCAGTTCTTC	CASSQVEAAGFNEQFF
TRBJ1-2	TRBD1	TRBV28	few	TGTGCCAGCAGACCCCCGAGACAGGGCTATGGCTACACCTTC	CASRPPRQGYGYTF
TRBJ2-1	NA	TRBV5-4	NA	TGTGCCAGCAGCCCAAACTCCTACAATGAGCAGTTCTTC	CASSPNSYNEQFF
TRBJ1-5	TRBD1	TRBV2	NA	TGTGCCAGCAAGACAGGGGGTAATTTGAGCAATCAGCCCCAGCATTTT	CASKTGGNLSNQPQHF
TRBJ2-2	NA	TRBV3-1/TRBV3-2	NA	TGTGCCAGCAGCCAAACAATGACCGGGGAGCTGTTTTTT	CASSQTMTGELFF
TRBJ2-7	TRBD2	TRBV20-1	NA	TGCAGTGCTAGTCGCGGGACTAGCGGGAGGGGGTACGAGCAGTACTTC	CSASRGTSGRGYEQYF
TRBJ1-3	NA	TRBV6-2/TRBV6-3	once	TGTGCCAGCAGTTACCTCAGGGTCCCGTCTGGAAACACCATATATTTT	CASSYLRVPSGNTIYF
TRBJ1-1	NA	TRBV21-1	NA	TGTGCCAGCAGCAGACGGGACAGGAACACTGAAGCTTTCTTT	CASSRRDRNTEAFF
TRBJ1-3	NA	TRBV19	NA	TGTGCCAGTGGTCCTGGGGGCCCTGGAAACACCATATATTTT	CASGPGGPGNTIYF
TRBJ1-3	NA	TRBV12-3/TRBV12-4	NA	TGTGCCAGCAGTTTAAGGGACAAGGATTTT	CASSLRDKDF
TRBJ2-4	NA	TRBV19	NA	TGTGCCAGTAGAGCATCAGCCAAAAACATTCAGTACTTC	CASRASAKNIQYF
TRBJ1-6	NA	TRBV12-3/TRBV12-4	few	TGTGCCAGCAGTTTGGGGGGAGACTCACCCCTCCACTTT	CASSLGGDSPLHF
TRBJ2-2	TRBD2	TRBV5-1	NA	TGCGCCAGCAGCAAAGGGACTAGCAAGGACGGGGAGCTGTTTTTT	CASSKGTSKDGELFF
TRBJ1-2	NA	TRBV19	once	TGTGCCAGTAGTATTTCCGCGGGGAGGCTGGGCGGCTACACCTTC	CASSISAGRLGGYTF
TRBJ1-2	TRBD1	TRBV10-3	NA	TGTGCCATCAGCCCAGGACAGGGGGCAGGTAGTTCTCACTATGGCTACACCTTC	CAISPGQGAGSSHYGYTF
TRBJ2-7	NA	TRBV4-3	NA	TGCGCCAGCAGCCAGACCTCCGGGGCGGGGGAGCAGTACTTC	CASSQTSGAGEQYF
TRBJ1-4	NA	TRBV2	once	TGTGCCAGCTCCTACGTGAGGAATGAAAAACTGTTTTTT	CASSYVRNEKLFF
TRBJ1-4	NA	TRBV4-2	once	TGTGCCAGCAGCCAAGAACTGGGCCGTAATGAAAAACTGTTTTTT	CASSQELGRNEKLFF